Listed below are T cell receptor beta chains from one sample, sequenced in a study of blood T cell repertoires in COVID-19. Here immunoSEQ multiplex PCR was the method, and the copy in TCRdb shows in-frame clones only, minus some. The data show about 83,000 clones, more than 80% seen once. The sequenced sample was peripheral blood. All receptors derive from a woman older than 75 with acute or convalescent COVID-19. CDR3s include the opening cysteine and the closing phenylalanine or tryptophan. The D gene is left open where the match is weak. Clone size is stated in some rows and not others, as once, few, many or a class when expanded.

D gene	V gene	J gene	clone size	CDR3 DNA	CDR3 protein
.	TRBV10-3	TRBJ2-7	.	TGTGCCATCAGCCAGGGGCTCCACGAGCAGTACTTC	CAISQGLHEQYF
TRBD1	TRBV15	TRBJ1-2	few	TGTGCCACCAGCAGAGATGGGACAGGGGTGAACTATGGCTACACCTTC	CATSRDGTGVNYGYTF
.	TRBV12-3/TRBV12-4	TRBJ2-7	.	TGTGCCAGCAGTTTCCTCGAGGAGCAGTACTTC	CASSFLEEQYF
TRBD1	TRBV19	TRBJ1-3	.	TGTGCCAGTAGTGTCAGACAGGGAGACACCATATATTTT	CASSVRQGDTIYF
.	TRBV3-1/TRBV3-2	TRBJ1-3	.	TGTGCCAGCAGCCAAGCGTGGAGGTCGACGGGAAACACCATATATTTT	CASSQAWRSTGNTIYF
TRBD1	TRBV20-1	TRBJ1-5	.	TGCAGTGCTAGTAGGGGGACAGGGGGGAATCAGCCCCAGCATTTT	CSASRGTGGNQPQHF
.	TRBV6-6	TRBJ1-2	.	TGTGCCAGCAGTTACCCGGTTTCAGGGCGCGGCTACACCTTC	CASSYPVSGRGYTF
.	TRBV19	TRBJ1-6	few	TGTGCCAGTAGCGACCGAGGATATAATTCACCCCTCCACTTT	CASSDRGYNSPLHF
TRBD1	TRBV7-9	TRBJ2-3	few	TGTGCCAGCAACCATCCGGGACAGGGTTCAGATACGCAGTATTTT	CASNHPGQGSDTQYF
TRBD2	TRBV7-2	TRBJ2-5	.	TGTGCCAGCAGCTTAGCGGCTAGCGGGGGCCAAGAGACCCAGTACTTC	CASSLAASGGQETQYF
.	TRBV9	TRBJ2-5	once	TGTGCCAGCAGCCCTCGCCCGACAGGCCAAGAGACCCAGTACTTC	CASSPRPTGQETQYF
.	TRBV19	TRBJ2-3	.	TGTGCCAGTAGGCTAGCGAGCACAGATACGCAGTATTTT	CASRLASTDTQYF
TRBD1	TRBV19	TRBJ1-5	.	TGTGCCAGTAGTCTTGACGGGACAGGCAATCAGCCCCAGCATTTT	CASSLDGTGNQPQHF
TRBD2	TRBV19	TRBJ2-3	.	TGTGCCAGTAGTCTACCGGGACTAGACACAGATACGCAGTATTTT	CASSLPGLDTDTQYF
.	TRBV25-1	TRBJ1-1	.	TGTGCCAGCACAGGAAGGGGGTATCGGATGAACACTGAAGCTTTCTTT	CASTGRGYRMNTEAFF
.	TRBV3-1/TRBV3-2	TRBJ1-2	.	TGTGCCAGCACTCAGGGACAAGGATATGGCTACACCTTC	CASTQGQGYGYTF
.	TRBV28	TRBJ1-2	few	TGTGCCAGCAGTTTATTAAGTGGCACCTATGGCTACACCTTC	CASSLLSGTYGYTF
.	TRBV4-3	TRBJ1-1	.	TGCGCCAGCAGGAAGTACGATCGGGGAGGCACTGAAGCTTTCTTT	CASRKYDRGGTEAFF
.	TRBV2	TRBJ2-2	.	TGTGCCAGCAGTGACAGGGTTAACACCGGGGAGCTGTTTTTT	CASSDRVNTGELFF
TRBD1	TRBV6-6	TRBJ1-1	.	TGTGCCAGCAGTTCCCCGACAGGGGGAAGGACTGAAGCTTTCTTT	CASSSPTGGRTEAFF
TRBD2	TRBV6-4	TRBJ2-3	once	TGTGCCAGCAGTGACGCGGCTAGCGGGGGGGCTAGCACAGATACGCAGTATTTT	CASSDAASGGASTDTQYF
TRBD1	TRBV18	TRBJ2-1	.	TGTGCCAGCTCACAGGGGGCACTCGGTGAGCAGTTCTTC	CASSQGALGEQFF
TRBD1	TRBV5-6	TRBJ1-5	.	TGTGCCAGCAGCTATGGGGACAGGCGCTTACTTAGCAATCAGCCCCAGCATTTT	CASSYGDRRLLSNQPQHF
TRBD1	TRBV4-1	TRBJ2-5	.	TGCGCCAGCAGTCCAGGGGGACCTACAGGGCGGGAAGAGACCCAGTACTTC	CASSPGGPTGREETQYF
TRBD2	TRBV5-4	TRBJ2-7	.	TGTGCCAGCAGCCTGGGGACTAGCGGGGAAGGTGGCGAGCAGTACTTC	CASSLGTSGEGGEQYF
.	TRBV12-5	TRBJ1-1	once	TGTGCTAGTTCACCAACTCGAACTACGAGCACTGAAGCTTTCTTT	CASSPTRTTSTEAFF
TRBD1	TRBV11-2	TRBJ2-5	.	TGTGCCAGCAGCCGGGACAGGGGACAAGAGACCCAGTACTTC	CASSRDRGQETQYF
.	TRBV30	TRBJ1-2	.	TGCATGAATGGGCGCGATAACTATGGCTACACCTTC	CMNGRDNYGYTF
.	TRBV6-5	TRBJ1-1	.	TGTGCCAGCAGTCTCAGGGGGAACACTGAAGCTTTCTTT	CASSLRGNTEAFF
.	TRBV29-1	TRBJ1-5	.	TGCAGCGTTGTTTCGGGGGGTCTCAATCAGCCCCAGCATTTT	CSVVSGGLNQPQHF
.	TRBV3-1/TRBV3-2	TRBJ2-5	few	TGTGCCAGCAGCCAAGATGTCAACGGCCAAGAGACCCAGTACTTC	CASSQDVNGQETQYF
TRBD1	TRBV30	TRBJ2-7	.	TGTGCCCTAGGGACAGGCTACGAGCAGTACTTC	CALGTGYEQYF
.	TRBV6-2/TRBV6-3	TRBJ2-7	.	TGTGCCAGCAGTGACAGGCCCTACGAGCAGTACTTC	CASSDRPYEQYF
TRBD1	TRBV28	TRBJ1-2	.	TGTGCCACGTGGGACAGGGGCTATGGCTACACCTTC	CATWDRGYGYTF
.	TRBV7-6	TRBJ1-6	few	TGTGCCAGCAGCTTAGATTTCCCAGGGGCGAGCTCCTATAATTCACCCCTCCACTTT	CASSLDFPGASSYNSPLHF
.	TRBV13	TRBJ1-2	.	TGTGCCAGCAGCTTGGGCAGGGACTATGGCTACACCTTC	CASSLGRDYGYTF
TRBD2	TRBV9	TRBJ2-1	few	TGTGCCAGCAGCGTAGGCGGGGGGGCCTTAAACAATGAGCAGTTCTTC	CASSVGGGALNNEQFF